This TCR beta chain was obtained from a study of T cells in Graves' hyperthyroidism and ophthalmopathy. Findings and caveats of the study: Before onset, ophthalmopathy was predicted by the model a median around 6 months earlier.

In patients aged 18 to 65, hyperthyroidism was newly diagnosed, with duration under 2 months. Patients were excluded because of uncontrolled infection, other autoimmune disease, pregnancy or lactation. Germline CDR1 MDHEN, CDR2 SYDVKM. The CDR3 is made up of 12 amino acids. The germline V and J ends were trimmed by 3 bases and 7 bases, with 10 bases remaining between them. This clonotype was recorded at least ten times. Its antigen is unknown. What was amplified from RNA transcripts were TCR beta CDR3 regions. A first-round RT-PCR of the TCR CDR3 used the HTBI primer set. TCRdb passed the multiplex PCR reads through MiXCR, listing each CDR3 protein once. This table holds about 740,000 distinct CDR3 sequences, less than 15% found once.

The sample consisted of blood. This chain uses TRBV28 with TRBJ2-7, with a tentative D call TRBD2 (5 bases). The receptor was derived from a woman under 30 with Graves' hyperthyroidism. This CDR3 reads CASSLPTGEQYF. The CDR3 DNA follows: TGTGCCAGCAGTTTGCCCACGGGGGAGCAGTACTTC.